Presented here are 14 T cell receptor beta chains from one specimen sequenced in a study of Graves' ophthalmopathy and Graves' hyperthyroidism. Amplification from RNA transcripts yielded the TCR beta CDR3 regions. Scientists carried out first-round RT-PCR using HTBI primers and then a second-round multiplex PCR. TCRdb recomputed calls from the multiplex PCR reads with MiXCR, one row per CDR3 protein. The sample yields hundreds of thousands of distinct CDR3 sequences, around 20% seen once. Sequenced input: peripheral blood. The receptors were gathered from a woman aged 18-30 years with stable Graves' hyperthyroidism.

V gene TRBV28 combines with J gene TRBJ1-1; no clear D gene. The CDR3 covers 16 residues. The V gene's germline CDR1 is MDHEN and CDR2 SYDVKM. V dropped 5 bases and J dropped 0 bases, with 16 bases sitting between them. The CDR3 spells CASSPLLFDVNTEAFF. The DNA of the CDR3 is TGTGCCAGCAGTCCCCTATTATTTGACGTGAACACTGAAGCTTTCTTT.

This clonotype was recorded many times. The chain is built from TRBV5-1 and TRBJ2-7; perhaps TRBD1 as D (5 bases). CDR3 length equals 15 residues. V lost 2 bases and J 0 bases, leaving 12 bases between the germline ends. Germline CDR1 is SGHRS and CDR2 is YFSETQ. CDR3 loop: CASSFFTGRSYEQYF. The CDR3 DNA follows: TGCGCCAGCAGCTTTTTTACAGGTCGCTCCTACGAGCAGTACTTC. Looking up the rest from reference TRBV5-1 and TRBJ2-7 gives the full variable domain: KAGVTQTPRYLIKTRGQQVTLSCSPISGHRSVSWYQQTPGQGLQFLFEYFSETQRNKGNFPGRFSGRQFSNSRSEMNVSTLELGDSALYLCASSFFTGRSYEQYFGPGTRLTVT.

This clonotype was found many times. This sequence joins TRBV12-3 or TRBV12-4 and TRBJ1-1; D might be TRBD1 (5 bases). Trimming removed 5 bases from V and 1 base from J, with 20 bases in between. The length of the CDR3 is 17 residues. CDR3 residues: CASSLRRGVGANTEAFF. The CDR3 DNA is TGTGCCAGCAGTCTTAGAAGGGGAGTCGGGGCGAACACTGAAGCTTTCTTT.

The rearrangement uses TRBV12-3 or TRBV12-4 and TRBJ1-1; possibly TRBD1 for D (5 bases). The CDR3 length is 15 residues. V was pared by 5 bases and J by 2 bases, with 15 bases between. This chain's CDR3 is CASSPTGLDNTEAFF. Here the CDR3 DNA reads TGTGCCAGCAGTCCTACAGGACTCGATAACACTGAAGCTTTCTTT.

The chain uses TRBV6-1 and TRBJ2-7, with unresolved D. The CDR3 has 12 amino acids. Germline CDR1 is MNHNS and CDR2 is SASEGT. V gave up 6 bases and J gave up 5 bases, with 11 bases separating them. Here the CDR3 DNA reads TGTGCCAGCAGCCGGAGTTCCCACGAGCAGTACTTC. Its protein is CASSRSSHEQYF.

The table lists this clonotype with many counts. V usage is TRBV6-5 and J usage is TRBJ1-5; 7 bases line up with TRBD1. The V and J ends lost 7 bases and 6 bases, in that order; junction bases with no gene match: 12. Germline CDR1 MNHEY, CDR2 SVGAGI. CDR3 length equals 15 residues. This CDR3 reads CASTRTGKIGQPQHF. The CDR3 DNA follows: TGTGCCAGCACCCGGACAGGAAAGATAGGTCAGCCCCAGCATTTT.

This clonotype was picked up many times. J is TRBJ2-2 and V is TRBV6-5; D remains ambiguous. Germline V gives CDR1 MNHEY, CDR2 SVGAGI. Trimming shortened V by 0 bases and J by 4 bases, and 6 bases separated the two germline ends. The CDR3 contains 14 residues. CDR3 in DNA: TGTGCCAGCAGTTACTCGCAGTCCACCGGGGAGCTGTTTTTT. Translation gives CASSYSQSTGELFF.

The J gene is TRBJ1-6, the V gene TRBV12-3 or TRBV12-4; the match to TRBD1 covers 7 bases. The length of the CDR3 is 16 residues. The trim removed 6 bases at V and 6 bases at J, leaving 11 bases unmatched. For the CDR3, the DNA is TGTGCCAGCAGCTCAGGACCGGGACAGCTTAATTCACCCCTCCACTTT. Encoded protein: CASSSGPGQLNSPLHF.

V gene TRBV19 combines with J gene TRBJ1-5; 8 positions match TRBD1. The V segment lost 4 bases and the J segment 6 bases; nucleotides outside the gene matches: 8. The CDR3 sequence is 15 residues long. CDR1 is LNHDA and CDR2 is SQIVND in the germline V gene (reference sequence). The CDR3 sequence is CASSTRQGRSQPQHF. CDR3 nucleotides: TGTGCCAGTAGTACCCGACAGGGGCGAAGTCAGCCCCAGCATTTT.

The rearrangement links TRBV7-9 to TRBJ2-5; D gene ambiguous. The CDR3 has 13 amino acids. Trimming shortened V by 2 bases and J by 4 bases, and 8 bases separated the two germline ends. Germline CDR1 reads SEHNR; CDR2 reads FQNEAQ (reference sequence). The CDR3 sequence is CASSLMVGETQYF. The CDR3, as DNA: TGTGCCAGCAGCTTAATGGTTGGAGAGACCCAGTACTTC.

The table lists this clonotype with many counts. The chain recombines TRBV20-1 with TRBJ2-7; D may match TRBD1 or TRBD2 (6 bases each). CDR1 DFQATT and CDR2 SNEGSKA come from the germline V gene (reference sequence). This CDR3 contains 12 residues. Trimming pared 3 bases from V and 5 bases from J, leaving 11 bases between. CDR3 sequence (DNA): TGCAGTGCTAGGTCGGGGGCCCACGAGCAGTACTTC. Translated: CSARSGAHEQYF.

This rearrangement joins TRBV20-1 to TRBJ2-7; D is unclear. V was pared by 5 bases and J by 12 bases, with 17 bases between. The CDR3 runs to 11 residues. The germline gives CDR1 DFQATT, CDR2 SNEGSKA (reference sequence). The CDR3 nucleotides are TGCAGTGCTCCCCCGAACTCTACCTCGTACTTC. Its translation: CSAPPNSTSYF.

The chain joins TRBV18 to TRBJ2-7, with D possibly matching TRBD1 (7 bases). This CDR3 is 16 amino acids long. Germline CDR1 reads KGHSH; CDR2 reads LQKENI. V was pared by 0 bases and J by 5 bases, with 17 bases between. CDR3 nucleotide sequence: TGTGCCAGCTCACCACCGCGGGGCAGGGGGTTCGACGAGCAGTACTTC. Protein: CASSPPRGRGFDEQYF. The full variable domain, in which reference TRBV18 and TRBJ2-7 provide the parts outside the CDR3, is NAGVMQNPRHLVRRRGQEARLRCSPMKGHSHVYWYRQLPEEGLKFMVYLQKENIIDESGMPKERFSAEFPKEGPSILRIQQVVRGDSAAYFCASSPPRGRGFDEQYFGPGTRLTVT.

This clonotype came up many times. The J gene is TRBJ2-7, the V gene TRBV6-5; the D is unclear. V lost 6 bases and J lost 3, with 6 bases in between. CDR3 length: 11 amino acids. Germline assignment: CDR1 MNHEY and CDR2 SVGAGI. In DNA form, the CDR3 reads TGTGCCAGCAGCGCCAGCTACGAGCAGTACTTC. Amino acid sequence: CASSASYEQYF.